The source of this T cell receptor beta chain is a study of shared clonotypes between healthy human individuals. Study-level findings and limits: Relative to clonotypes present in all four donors, those not shared had lower generation probabilities. Rarefaction curves obtained for sorted subsets showed sequencing incomplete despite large depth.

On this clone itself: The antigen remains undetermined.

In germline, CDR1 is MNHNS, CDR2 SASEGT. CDR3 size: 15 residues. Trimming took 0 bases from V and 0 from J, leaving 9 bases between them. CD4+ cells were split into CD45RA+ naive and CD45RA-negative memory subsets. Measured with immunoSEQ multiplex PCR; TCRdb has only the in-frame clones, and not every one. The table records about 1.5 million clones, roughly 98% of them present only once. The V and J genes are TRBV6-1 and TRBJ2-7, with D possibly TRBD1 on 6 matching bases. The sample consisted of naive CD4+ T cells sorted from blood. As to subset: CD45RA+ positively selected. This sequence was found in a man younger than 45 in good health. CDR3 in amino acids: CASSEARDTSYEQYF. CDR3 sequence (DNA): TGTGCCAGCAGTGAAGCCCGGGACACCTCCTACGAGCAGTACTTC.